This T cell receptor (beta chain) was identified in a study of PD-1 blockade in classical Hodgkin lymphoma. All patients relapsed after autologous stem cell transplantation, and brentuximab vedotin exposure varied. Complete response, partial response or progressive disease constituted the best response categories observed. V was trimmed by 6 bases and J by 3 bases, leaving 13 bases between them. CDR1 and CDR2 from the germline V gene are MDHEN and SYDVKM. The CDR3 runs 14 residues. The method was immunoSEQ multiplex PCR; TCRdb's version includes in-frame clones alone and lacks a portion of them. The sample consists of tens of thousands of clones, around 91% of them appearing once. Comments on this clone: Its antigen is currently unknown.

Study results and limitations: Diminished baseline TCR diversity has been reported in newly diagnosed patients relative to healthy donors. Why repertoires differed is undefined; disease activity or prior therapy possibly contributed.

Sequencing was performed on peripheral blood mononuclear cells (PBMCs), taken at baseline. The clonotype was recovered from a human donor with classical Hodgkin lymphoma. The chain couples TRBV28 to TRBJ2-3; perhaps TRBD2 as D (5 bases). The CDR3 nucleotides are TGTGCCAGCAGACGTTCCTGGGAGACAGATACGCAGTATTTT. Protein sequence: CASRRSWETDTQYF.